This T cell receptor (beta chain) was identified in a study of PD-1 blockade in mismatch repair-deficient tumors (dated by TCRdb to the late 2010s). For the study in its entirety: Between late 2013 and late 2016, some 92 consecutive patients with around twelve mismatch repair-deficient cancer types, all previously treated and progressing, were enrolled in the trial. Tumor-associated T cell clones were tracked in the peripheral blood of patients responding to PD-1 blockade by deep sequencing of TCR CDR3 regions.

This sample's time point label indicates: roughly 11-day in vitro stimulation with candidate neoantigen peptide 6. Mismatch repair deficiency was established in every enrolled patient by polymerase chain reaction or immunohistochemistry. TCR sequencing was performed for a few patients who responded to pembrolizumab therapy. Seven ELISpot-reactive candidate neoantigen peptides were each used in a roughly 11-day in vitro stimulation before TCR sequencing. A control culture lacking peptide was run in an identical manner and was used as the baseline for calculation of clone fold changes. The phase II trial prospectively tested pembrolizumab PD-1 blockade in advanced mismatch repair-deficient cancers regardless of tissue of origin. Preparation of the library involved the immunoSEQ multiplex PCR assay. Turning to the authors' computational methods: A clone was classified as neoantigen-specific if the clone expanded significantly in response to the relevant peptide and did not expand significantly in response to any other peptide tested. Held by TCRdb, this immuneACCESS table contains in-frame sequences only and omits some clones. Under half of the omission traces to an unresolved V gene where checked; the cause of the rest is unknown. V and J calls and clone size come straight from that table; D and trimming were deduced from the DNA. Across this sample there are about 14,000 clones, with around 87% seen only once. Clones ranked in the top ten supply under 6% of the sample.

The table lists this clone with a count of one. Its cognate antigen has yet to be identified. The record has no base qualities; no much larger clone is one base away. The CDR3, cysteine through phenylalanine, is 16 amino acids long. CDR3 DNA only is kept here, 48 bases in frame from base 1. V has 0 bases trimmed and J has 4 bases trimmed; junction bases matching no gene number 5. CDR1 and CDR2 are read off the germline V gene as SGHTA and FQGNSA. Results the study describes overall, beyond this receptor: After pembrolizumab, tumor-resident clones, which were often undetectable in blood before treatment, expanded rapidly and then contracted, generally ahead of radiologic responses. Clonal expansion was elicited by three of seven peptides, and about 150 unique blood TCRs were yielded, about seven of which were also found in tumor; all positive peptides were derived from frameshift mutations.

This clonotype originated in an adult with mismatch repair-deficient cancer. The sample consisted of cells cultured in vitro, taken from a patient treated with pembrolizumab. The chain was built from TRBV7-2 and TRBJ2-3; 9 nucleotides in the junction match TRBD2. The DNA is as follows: TGTGCCAGCAGCTTAGCGGCGGGAGGGATCTCAGATACGCAGTATTTT. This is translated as CASSLAAGGISDTQYF.